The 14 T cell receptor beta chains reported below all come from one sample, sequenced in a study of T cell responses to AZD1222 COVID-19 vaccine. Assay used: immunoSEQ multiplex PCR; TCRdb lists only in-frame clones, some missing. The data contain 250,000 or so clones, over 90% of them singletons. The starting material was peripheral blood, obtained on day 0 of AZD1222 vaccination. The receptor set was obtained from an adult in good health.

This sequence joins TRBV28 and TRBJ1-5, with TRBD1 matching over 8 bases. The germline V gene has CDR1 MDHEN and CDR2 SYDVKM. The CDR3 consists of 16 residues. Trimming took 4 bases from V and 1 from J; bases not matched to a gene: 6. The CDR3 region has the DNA TGTGCCAGCAGTTACAGGGGGAAAGGGAGCAATCAGCCCCAGCATTTT. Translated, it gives CASSYRGKGSNQPQHF.

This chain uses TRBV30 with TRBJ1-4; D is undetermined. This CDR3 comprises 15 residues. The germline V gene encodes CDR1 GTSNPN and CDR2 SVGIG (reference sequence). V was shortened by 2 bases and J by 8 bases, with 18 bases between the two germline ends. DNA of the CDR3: TGTGCCTGGAGTCCCCCGGGGATACGTGGAGAAAAACTGTTTTTT. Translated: CAWSPPGIRGEKLFF.

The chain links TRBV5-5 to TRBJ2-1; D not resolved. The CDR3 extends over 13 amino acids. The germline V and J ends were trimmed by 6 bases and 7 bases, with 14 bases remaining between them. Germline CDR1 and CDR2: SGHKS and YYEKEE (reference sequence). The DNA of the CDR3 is TGTGCCAGCATAAAAGGGTCCTGGAATGAGCAGTTCTTC. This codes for CASIKGSWNEQFF.

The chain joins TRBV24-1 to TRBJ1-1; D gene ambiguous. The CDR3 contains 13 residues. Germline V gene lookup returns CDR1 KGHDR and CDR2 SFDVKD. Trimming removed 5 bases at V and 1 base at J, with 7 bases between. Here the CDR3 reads CATSGPGNTEAFF. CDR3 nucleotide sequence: TGTGCCACCAGTGGACCGGGGAACACTGAAGCTTTCTTT.

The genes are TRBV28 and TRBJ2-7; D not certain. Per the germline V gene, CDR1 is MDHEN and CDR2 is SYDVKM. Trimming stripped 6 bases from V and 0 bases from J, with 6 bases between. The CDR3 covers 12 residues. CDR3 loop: CASRENSYEQYF. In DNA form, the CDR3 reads TGTGCCAGCAGGGAGAACTCCTACGAGCAGTACTTC.

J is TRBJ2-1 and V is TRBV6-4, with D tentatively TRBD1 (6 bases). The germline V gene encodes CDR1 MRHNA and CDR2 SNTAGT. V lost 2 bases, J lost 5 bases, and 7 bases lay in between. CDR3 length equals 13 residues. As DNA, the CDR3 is TGTGCCAGCAGTGACCGGGACAACAATGAGCAGTTCTTC. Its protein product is CASSDRDNNEQFF.

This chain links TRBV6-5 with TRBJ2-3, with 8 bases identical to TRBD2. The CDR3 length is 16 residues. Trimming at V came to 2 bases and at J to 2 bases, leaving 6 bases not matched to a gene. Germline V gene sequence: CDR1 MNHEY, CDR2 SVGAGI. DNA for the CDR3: TGTGCCAGCAGTTACAGGACTAGCCCGTACACAGATACGCAGTATTTT. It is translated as CASSYRTSPYTDTQYF.

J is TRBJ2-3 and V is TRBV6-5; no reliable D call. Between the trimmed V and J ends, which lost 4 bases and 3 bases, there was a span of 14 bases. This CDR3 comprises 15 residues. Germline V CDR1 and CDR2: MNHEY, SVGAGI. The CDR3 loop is CASSWGRFRTDTQYF. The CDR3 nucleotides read TGTGCCAGCAGTTGGGGTCGATTTCGGACAGATACGCAGTATTTT.

The CDR3 here is CASSPTRGDNSPLHF. DNA for the CDR3: TGTGCCAGCAGCCCCACCCGGGGGGACAATTCACCCCTCCACTTT. The gene calls are TRBV28 and TRBJ1-6, with a possible D match to TRBD1 (5 bases). Germline V gene data show CDR1 as MDHEN and CDR2 as SYDVKM. This CDR3 spans 15 amino acids. With 6 bases removed from V and 7 bases from J, the gap between germline ends came to 16 bases. The full variable domain, with the rest looked up from reference TRBV28 and TRBJ1-6, is DVKVTQSSRYLVKRTGEKVFLECVQDMDHENMFWYRQDPGLGLRLIYFSYDVKMKEKGDIPEGYSVSREKKERFSLILESASTNQTSMYLCASSPTRGDNSPLHFGNGTRLTVT.

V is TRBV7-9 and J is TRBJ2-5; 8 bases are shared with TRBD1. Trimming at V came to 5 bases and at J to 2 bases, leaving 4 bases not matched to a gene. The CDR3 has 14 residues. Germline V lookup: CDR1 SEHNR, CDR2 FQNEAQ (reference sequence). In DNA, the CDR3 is TGTGCCAGCAGCCCTTGGACAGGGCAAGAGACCCAGTACTTC. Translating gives CASSPWTGQETQYF.

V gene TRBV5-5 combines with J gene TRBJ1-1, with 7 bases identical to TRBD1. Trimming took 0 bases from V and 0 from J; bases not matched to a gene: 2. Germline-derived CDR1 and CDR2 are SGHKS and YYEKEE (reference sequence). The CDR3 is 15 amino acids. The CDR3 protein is CASSLEGTVNTEAFF. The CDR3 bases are TGTGCCAGCAGCTTGGAAGGGACAGTGAACACTGAAGCTTTCTTT.

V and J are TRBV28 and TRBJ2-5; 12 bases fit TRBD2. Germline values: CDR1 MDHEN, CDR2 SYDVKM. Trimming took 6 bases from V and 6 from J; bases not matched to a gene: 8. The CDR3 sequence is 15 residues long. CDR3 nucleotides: TGTGCCAGCAGCCCACGGACTAGCGGGACAAAGACCCAGTACTTC. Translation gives CASSPRTSGTKTQYF.

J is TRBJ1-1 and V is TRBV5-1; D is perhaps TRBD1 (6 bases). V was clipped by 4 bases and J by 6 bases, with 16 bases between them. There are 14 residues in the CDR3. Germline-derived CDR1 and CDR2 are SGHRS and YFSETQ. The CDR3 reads CASSPQTGRSEAFF. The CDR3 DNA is TGCGCCAGCAGCCCCCAAACAGGGAGGTCTGAAGCTTTCTTT.

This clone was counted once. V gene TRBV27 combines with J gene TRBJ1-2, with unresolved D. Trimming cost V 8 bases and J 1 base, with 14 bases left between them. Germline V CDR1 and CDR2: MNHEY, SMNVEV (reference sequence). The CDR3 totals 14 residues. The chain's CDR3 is CASAELPVNYGYTF. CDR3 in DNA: TGTGCCAGCGCCGAATTACCGGTTAACTATGGCTACACCTTC.